This TCR beta chain was found in a study of blood T cell repertoires in COVID-19. Study-level background: PBMCs, B-cell-depleted T cells, or T cells provided the cDNA or gDNA that made up the material.

V was clipped by 3 bases and J by 6 bases, with 15 bases between them. Per germline, CDR1 LNHDA and CDR2 SQIVND (reference sequence). This CDR3 is built from 15 residues. TCRdb's copy holds only in-frame clones and misses some; the assay was immunoSEQ multiplex PCR. The sample lists 180,000 or so clones, around 85% occurring once. Participants were placed into cohorts based on the clinical history they reported. The sample consisted of PBMCs or T cells enriched from blood (not recorded which). This clonotype was sampled from a man aged 40-55 years who had recovered from COVID-19. This chain links TRBV19 with TRBJ1-5; D may be TRBD1 (6 bases). The CDR3 loop reads CASSIPGGEGQPQHF. For the CDR3, the DNA is TGTGCCAGTAGTATTCCGGGGGGCGAGGGTCAGCCCCAGCATTTT.